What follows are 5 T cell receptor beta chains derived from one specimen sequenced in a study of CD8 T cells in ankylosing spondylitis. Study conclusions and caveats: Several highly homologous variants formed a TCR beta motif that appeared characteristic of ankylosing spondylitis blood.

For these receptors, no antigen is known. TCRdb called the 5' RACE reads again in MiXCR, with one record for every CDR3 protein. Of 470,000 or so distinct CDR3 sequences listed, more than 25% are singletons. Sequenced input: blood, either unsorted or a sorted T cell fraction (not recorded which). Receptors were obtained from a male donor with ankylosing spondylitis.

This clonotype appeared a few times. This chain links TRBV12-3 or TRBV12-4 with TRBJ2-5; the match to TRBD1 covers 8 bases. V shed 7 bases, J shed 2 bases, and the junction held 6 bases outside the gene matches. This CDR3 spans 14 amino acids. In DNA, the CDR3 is TGTGCCAGCACCTTAGGACAGGGTCAAGAGACCCAGTACTTC. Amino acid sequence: CASTLGQGQETQYF.

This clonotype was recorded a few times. CDR3 residues: CASSQNGGSGELFF. The CDR3 coding sequence is TGTGCCAGCAGCCAAAATGGGGGTTCCGGGGAGCTGTTTTTT. The chain employs TRBV3-1 and TRBJ2-2; the D gene could be TRBD1 or TRBD2 (5 bases each). Germline V gene data show CDR1 as LGHDT and CDR2 as YNNKEL (reference sequence). The CDR3 has 14 amino acids. Trimming left V 2 bases short and J 6 bases short, with 10 bases between.

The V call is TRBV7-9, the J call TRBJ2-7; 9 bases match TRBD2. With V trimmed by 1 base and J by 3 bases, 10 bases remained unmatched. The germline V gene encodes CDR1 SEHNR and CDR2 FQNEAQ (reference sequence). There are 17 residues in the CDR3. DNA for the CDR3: TGTGCCAGCAGCTTAGGGGGTGAAAGCGGGAGGCTCTACGAGCAGTACTTC. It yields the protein CASSLGGESGRLYEQYF. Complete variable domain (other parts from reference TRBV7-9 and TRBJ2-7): DTGVSQNPRHKITKRGQNVTFRCDPISEHNRLYWYRQTLGQGPEFLTYFQNEAQLEKSRLLSDRFSAERPKGSFSTLEIQRTEQGDSAMYLCASSLGGESGRLYEQYFGPGTRLTVT.

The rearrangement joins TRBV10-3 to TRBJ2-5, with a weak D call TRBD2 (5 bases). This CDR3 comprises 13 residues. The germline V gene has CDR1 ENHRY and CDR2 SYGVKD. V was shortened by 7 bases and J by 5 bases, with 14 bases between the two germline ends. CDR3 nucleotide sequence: TGTGCCATCAAAGGCCTGGAGGAGGAGACCCAGTACTTC. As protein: CAIKGLEEETQYF.

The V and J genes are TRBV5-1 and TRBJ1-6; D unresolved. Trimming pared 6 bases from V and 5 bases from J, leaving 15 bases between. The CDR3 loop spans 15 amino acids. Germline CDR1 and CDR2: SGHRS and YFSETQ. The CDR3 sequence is CASNSGNGNNSPLHF. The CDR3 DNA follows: TGCGCCAGCAACAGTGGGAACGGCAATAATTCACCCCTCCACTTT. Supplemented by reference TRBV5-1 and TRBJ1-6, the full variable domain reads KAGVTQTPRYLIKTRGQQVTLSCSPISGHRSVSWYQQTPGQGLQFLFEYFSETQRNKGNFPGRFSGRQFSNSRSEMNVSTLELGDSALYLCASNSGNGNNSPLHFGNGTRLTVT.